Listed below are T cell receptor beta chains from one sample, sequenced in a study of T cell repertoires in cytomegalovirus infection. TCRdb independently ran MiXCR on the reads; one entry per CDR3 protein. Of some 920,000 distinct CDR3 sequences listed, approximately 31% were seen once; the top ten hold around 15%. Their antigens remain unidentified. The sample in question was cultured CD8+ T cells from PBMCs, obtained from culture after CMV antigen stimulation. All receptors derive from a human donor in good health (CMV status not recorded). Some clones in this sample may be carry-over from other donors' samples. Each CDR3 is given with its conserved first and last residue. The D gene is left open where the match is weak. Some rows mark clone size as missing; the rest say once, few, many or name a class of expanded clone.

j_gene	abundance	d_gene	v_gene	CDR3aa	CDR3nt
TRBJ2-1	-	-	TRBV19	CASSIGSGFYNEQFF	TGTGCCAGTAGTATTGGGAGTGGGTTCTACAATGAGCAGTTCTTC
TRBJ2-5	-	-	TRBV7-6	CANSPPGLETQYF	TGTGCCAACAGCCCCCCTGGGTTGGAGACCCAGTACTTC
TRBJ2-5	few	-	TRBV12-3/TRBV12-4	CASRAPGTVQETQYF	TGTGCCAGCAGGGCCCCGGGGACGGTCCAAGAGACCCAGTACTTC
TRBJ1-2	few	TRBD1	TRBV6-4	CASSDSGQGLYGYTF	TGTGCCAGCAGTGACTCTGGACAGGGGTTGTATGGCTACACCTTC
TRBJ2-5	many	-	TRBV11-2	CASSLVPQWSQGETQYF	TGTGCCAGCAGCTTAGTTCCCCAATGGTCCCAAGGGGAGACCCAGTACTTC
TRBJ1-6	few	TRBD1	TRBV2	CASSETGGIGSPLHF	TGTGCCAGCAGTGAGACAGGGGGCATCGGTTCACCCCTCCACTTT
TRBJ1-6	few	TRBD1	TRBV7-8	CASSSPEEGANSPLHF	TGTGCCAGCAGTTCCCCCGAGGAGGGGGCCAATTCACCCCTCCACTTT
TRBJ2-5	-	TRBD2	TRBV7-6	CVSSATGGPPTQYF	TGTGTCAGCAGCGCCACGGGGGGGCCGCCCACCCAGTACTTC
TRBJ1-1	-	TRBD1	TRBV5-6	CASSMGQVLDTEAFF	TGTGCCAGCTCAATGGGACAGGTCTTAGACACTGAAGCTTTCTTT
TRBJ2-5	few	TRBD2	TRBV6-1	CASLPLAGTLGLETQYF	TGTGCCAGCCTCCCCCTAGCGGGGACCTTGGGCCTGGAGACCCAGTACTTC
TRBJ1-1	few	TRBD1	TRBV4-1	CASSQDPGTGIKAFF	TGCGCCAGCAGCCAAGATCCCGGGACAGGAATCAAAGCTTTCTTT
TRBJ2-4	-	-	TRBV9	CASSEGRGAKNIQYF	TGTGCCAGCAGCGAGGGCAGGGGAGCCAAAAACATTCAGTACTTC
TRBJ2-2	many	-	TRBV12-3/TRBV12-4	CASSFVSGTGELFF	TGTGCCAGCAGTTTTGTCTCGGGCACCGGGGAGCTGTTTTTT
TRBJ1-2	many	TRBD1	TRBV7-6	CASSFSRTGAAGGYTF	TGTGCCAGCAGCTTCTCCAGAACAGGGGCCGCTGGGGGCTACACCTTC
TRBJ2-7	-	-	TRBV5-4	CASSIGVPYEQYF	TGTGCCAGCAGTATAGGGGTCCCCTACGAGCAGTACTTC
TRBJ2-1	few	-	TRBV19	CASSILDASYNEQFF	TGTGCCAGTAGTATTTTGGACGCTTCCTACAATGAGCAGTTCTTC
TRBJ2-5	-	-	TRBV11-2	CASSFGQHTQETQYF	TGTGCCAGCAGCTTTGGGCAACACACACAAGAGACCCAGTACTTC
TRBJ1-1	-	-	TRBV2	CASSDAQLNTEAFF	TGTGCCAGCAGTGATGCTCAGCTGAACACTGAAGCTTTCTTT
TRBJ1-1	-	TRBD1	TRBV4-1	CASSQKVTGGVLMNTEAFF	TGCGCCAGCAGCCAAAAGGTGACAGGGGGCGTGTTAATGAACACTGAAGCTTTCTTT
TRBJ2-1	few	TRBD1	TRBV11-1	CASTPQGDPSYNEQFF	TGTGCCAGCACGCCCCAGGGGGATCCATCGTACAATGAGCAGTTCTTC
TRBJ1-4	-	-	TRBV6-5	CASTIRGGNEKLFF	TGTGCCAGCACTATAAGGGGGGGAAATGAAAAACTGTTTTTT
TRBJ1-2	few	-	TRBV5-5	CASSPDWVTIEDGYTF	TGTGCCAGCAGCCCGGATTGGGTGACTATAGAGGATGGCTACACCTTC
TRBJ2-5	many	TRBD1	TRBV27	CASRPTGRQETQYF	TGTGCCAGCCGACCGACAGGGCGTCAAGAGACCCAGTACTTC
TRBJ2-3	-	-	TRBV7-9	CASSRGRGNTDTQYF	TGTGCCAGCAGCAGGGGGCGGGGGAACACAGATACGCAGTATTTT
TRBJ1-2	few	TRBD1	TRBV7-6	CASSSWAGQANYGYTF	TGTGCCAGCAGCTCGTGGGCGGGACAGGCTAACTATGGCTACACCTTC
TRBJ1-1	few	-	TRBV6-1	CASTSGGLANTEAFF	TGTGCCAGCACCTCCGGGGGGCTTGCGAACACTGAAGCTTTCTTT
TRBJ2-1	few	TRBD2	TRBV28	CASSFQTSGGEYSYNEQFF	TGTGCCAGCAGTTTTCAGACTAGCGGGGGAGAATACTCCTACAATGAGCAGTTCTTC
TRBJ1-1	few	-	TRBV27	CASSWKGRLNTEAFF	TGTGCCAGCAGTTGGAAAGGGAGGTTGAACACTGAAGCTTTCTTT
TRBJ2-1	-	-	TRBV19	CASSVTGYSSYNEQFF	TGTGCCAGTAGTGTCACAGGGTACTCTTCCTACAATGAGCAGTTCTTC
TRBJ1-1	-	-	TRBV29-1	CSVVNTEAFF	TGCAGCGTTGTGAACACTGAAGCTTTCTTT
TRBJ1-1	-	-	TRBV6-4	CASSPGATSTEAFF	TGTGCCAGCAGCCCAGGGGCCACCTCCACTGAAGCTTTCTTT
TRBJ2-1	many	-	TRBV6-1	CASSWGDSYNEQFF	TGTGCCAGCAGTTGGGGGGACTCCTACAATGAGCAGTTCTTC
TRBJ2-1	few	-	TRBV7-9	CASSPTTTGRWEQFF	TGTGCCAGCAGCCCAACTACCACAGGGAGATGGGAGCAGTTCTTC
TRBJ2-5	few	TRBD2	TRBV27	CASKTSGGGTQYF	TGTGCCAGCAAGACGTCGGGGGGGGGGACCCAGTACTTC
TRBJ2-7	few	TRBD1	TRBV19	CASSISGQAILHEQYF	TGTGCCAGTAGTATTTCGGGACAGGCGATATTACACGAGCAGTACTTC
TRBJ1-1	many	-	TRBV7-2	CASTMGGLDEAFF	TGTGCCAGCACCATGGGAGGGTTGGATGAAGCTTTCTTT
TRBJ2-3	few	TRBD1	TRBV2	CASTLGQGGSDTQYF	TGTGCCAGCACTTTGGGACAGGGAGGATCAGATACGCAGTATTTT
TRBJ2-1	-	TRBD2	TRBV2	CASSTTSGGGEQFF	TGTGCCAGCAGTACGACTAGCGGGGGGGGTGAGCAGTTCTTC
TRBJ1-4	-	-	TRBV6-1	CASSDWAQGVAGEKLFF	TGTGCCAGCAGTGATTGGGCACAGGGAGTAGCGGGGGAAAAACTGTTTTTT
TRBJ2-5	-	TRBD1	TRBV7-6	CATSLEDREETQYF	TGTGCCACCAGCTTAGAGGACAGGGAAGAGACCCAGTACTTC
TRBJ2-1	-	-	TRBV9	CASSLSGIAVYNEQFF	TGTGCCAGCAGCCTCTCTGGGATAGCGGTCTACAATGAGCAGTTCTTC